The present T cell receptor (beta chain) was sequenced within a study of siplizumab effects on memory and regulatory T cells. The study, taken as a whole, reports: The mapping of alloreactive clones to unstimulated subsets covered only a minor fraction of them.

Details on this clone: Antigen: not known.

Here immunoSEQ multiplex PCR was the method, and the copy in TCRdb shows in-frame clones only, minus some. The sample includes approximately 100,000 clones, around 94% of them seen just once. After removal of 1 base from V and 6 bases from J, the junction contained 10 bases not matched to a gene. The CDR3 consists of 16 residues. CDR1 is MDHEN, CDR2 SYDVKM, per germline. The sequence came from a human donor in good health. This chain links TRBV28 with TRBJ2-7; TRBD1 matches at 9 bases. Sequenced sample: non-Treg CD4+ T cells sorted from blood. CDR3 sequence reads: CASSLYPGQGSLEQYF. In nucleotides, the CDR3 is TGTGCCAGCAGTTTATACCCGGGACAGGGTTCTCTCGAGCAGTACTTC. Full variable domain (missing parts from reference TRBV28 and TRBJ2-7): DVKVTQSSRYLVKRTGEKVFLECVQDMDHENMFWYRQDPGLGLRLIYFSYDVKMKEKGDIPEGYSVSREKKERFSLILESASTNQTSMYLCASSLYPGQGSLEQYFGPGTRLTVT.